This T cell receptor beta chain appears in the sequencing data of a study of T cell repertoires in cytomegalovirus infection. This CDR3 region has 12 residues. CDR1 is MNHNY and CDR2 is SVGAGI in the germline V gene (reference sequence). Deletions cut 7 bases from V and 5 bases from J, with 10 bases between. MiXCR, applied by TCRdb to the reads, yields one record per CDR3 protein. Seen here are approximately 910,000 distinct CDR3 sequences, about a third observed once, and the top ten hold around 15%. As concerns this clonotype: As yet, its antigen is unknown.

The receptor's source is a human donor in good health (CMV status not recorded). Some clones in this sample may be carry-over from other donors' samples. The V and J genes are TRBV6-6 and TRBJ2-3; the D is unclear. Source: cultured CD8+ T cells from PBMCs, taken from culture after CMV antigen stimulation. CDR3 DNA sequence: TGTGCCAGCACTGGAAGGGAAGATACGCAGTATTTT. Protein: CASTGREDTQYF.